Listed here are 27 T cell receptor beta chains from one sample, sequenced in a study of T cells in narcolepsy. Using immunoSEQ multiplex PCR, the repertoire was profiled, and TCRdb retains in-frame clones only, with some absent. The data show about 27,000 clones, more than 75% seen once. The sample was CD45RA- memory CD4+ T cells from PBMCs. Receptors originate from a human donor with narcolepsy.

The chain couples TRBV18 to TRBJ2-7; D gene unclear. CDR1 and CDR2 from the germline V gene are KGHSH and LQKENI. The CDR3 has 14 amino acids. V lost 0 bases and J lost 2, with 8 bases in between. In DNA form, the CDR3 reads TGTGCCAGCTCACCACCGAGCGTAACCTACGAGCAGTACTTC. Residues: CASSPPSVTYEQYF.

The chain uses TRBV30 and TRBJ1-2, with D maybe TRBD1 (6 bases). The CDR3 covers 13 residues. V shed 0 bases and J shed 5 bases, with 10 bases lying between them. From germline, CDR1 is GTSNPN and CDR2 SVGIG (reference sequence). In DNA form, the CDR3 reads TGTGCCTGGAGTGTATCGACAGGTTATGGCTACACCTTC. Protein product: CAWSVSTGYGYTF.

The chain couples TRBV5-1 to TRBJ1-4, with D maybe TRBD1 (6 bases). This CDR3 comprises 16 residues. CDR1 SGHRS and CDR2 YFSETQ come from the germline V gene. V gave up 0 bases and J gave up 7 bases, with 16 bases separating them. CDR3 sequence: CASSLAGAGVTEKLFF. CDR3 nucleotide sequence: TGCGCCAGCAGCTTGGCCGGGGCAGGGGTAACTGAAAAACTGTTTTTT.

J is TRBJ2-3 and V is TRBV16; D is undetermined. Germline loops: CDR1 KGHSY, CDR2 FQNENV. This CDR3 spans 17 amino acids. Trimming removed 0 bases at V and 0 bases at J, with 13 bases between. The CDR3 region is CASSQSVVRTSTDTQYF. The CDR3 DNA reads as TGTGCCAGCAGCCAATCGGTGGTCAGAACTAGCACAGATACGCAGTATTTT.

This clone came up once. The rearrangement joins TRBV6-1 to TRBJ1-1; D gene unclear. The CDR3 is 13 residues long. Trimming took off 6 bases at V and 4 bases at J, with 12 bases between the two ends. CDR1 is MNHNS and CDR2 is SASEGT in the germline V gene. CDR3 sequence: CASSEYMGTEAFF. The CDR3, as DNA: TGTGCCAGCAGCGAATACATGGGCACTGAAGCTTTCTTT.

This clone was recorded once. The rearrangement joins TRBV6-5 to TRBJ2-5, with 7 positions matching TRBD1. J lost 1 base, V lost 4 bases, and 6 bases had no gene match. CDR1 is MNHEY and CDR2 is SVGAGI in the germline V gene. This CDR3 region has 15 residues. The CDR3 protein is CASSSRGQSQETQYF. CDR3 DNA: TGTGCCAGCAGTTCCCGGGGACAGTCCCAAGAGACCCAGTACTTC.

The chain couples TRBV7-2 to TRBJ1-1; 9 nucleotides agree with TRBD1. Per the germline V gene, CDR1 is SGHTA and CDR2 is FQGNSA. The CDR3 sequence is 15 residues long. With V trimmed by 5 bases and J by 4 bases, 8 bases remained unmatched. Here the CDR3 reads CASSPHRGRATEAFF. For the CDR3, the DNA is TGTGCCAGCAGCCCCCACAGGGGGCGAGCCACTGAAGCTTTCTTT.

The chain has TRBV25-1 and TRBJ1-1; 9 bases are a match to TRBD1. Losses at the gene ends were 4 bases for V and 4 bases for J; bases not matched to a gene: 7. This CDR3 is built from 15 residues. Germline V gives CDR1 MGHDK, CDR2 SYGVNS. CDR3 DNA sequence: TGTGCCAGCAGTGCAGGGGACAGGGAGGGCACTGAAGCTTTCTTT. Translating gives CASSAGDREGTEAFF.

The rearrangement uses TRBV21-1 and TRBJ1-2; the table's D call of TRBD1 was not tested on the DNA. TRBV21-1 is reported as a pseudogene. The CDR3 loop spans 15 amino acids. In DNA form, the CDR3 reads TGTGCCAGCAGCAAAGTTCTCAGGGCTGATATCGGCTACACCTTC. Translation gives CASSKVLRADIGYTF.

V gene TRBV7-6 combines with J gene TRBJ1-5; 8 bases are shared with TRBD1. CDR1 is SGHVS, CDR2 FNYEAQ, per germline. This CDR3 has 15 amino acids. Germline trimming cut 1 base from V and 6 bases from J; bases unmatched to any gene: 5. The CDR3 is CASSLGAGGGQPQHF. CDR3 DNA: TGTGCCAGCAGCTTAGGTGCAGGGGGCGGTCAGCCCCAGCATTTT. The complete variable domain, with remaining parts taken from reference TRBV7-6 and TRBJ1-5, reads GAGVSQSPRYKVTKRGQDVALRCDPISGHVSLYWYRQALGQGPEFLTYFNYEAQQDKSGLPNDRFSAERPEGSISTLTIQRTEQRDSAMYRCASSLGAGGGQPQHFGDGTRLSIL.

This clone was picked up a small number of times. The chain joins TRBV5-1 to TRBJ1-1; TRBD1 might be the D (5 bases). CDR1 is SGHRS and CDR2 is YFSETQ in the germline V gene. The CDR3 length is 15 residues. In DNA form, the CDR3 reads TGCGCGAGCGGAGATCACGCCGGAGGGGAGAGTGAAGCTTTCTTT. This encodes CASGDHAGGESEAFF. The full variable domain, its missing parts supplied by reference TRBV5-1 and TRBJ1-1, is KAGVTQTPRYLIKTRGQQVTLSCSPISGHRSVSWYQQTPGQGLQFLFEYFSETQRNKGNFPGRFSGRQFSNSRSEMNVSTLELGDSALYLCASGDHAGGESEAFFGQGTRLTVV.

The chain couples TRBV15 to TRBJ2-2, with unresolved D. Germline CDR1 LNHNV, CDR2 YYDKDF (reference sequence). This CDR3 has 16 amino acids. Trimming removed 1 base from V and 0 bases from J, with 9 bases in between. CDR3 region: CATSRGGGTNTGELFF. The CDR3 DNA reads TGTGCCACCAGCAGAGGCGGCGGAACGAACACCGGGGAGCTGTTTTTT.

As for this clone: Other DNA sequences of this sample code for an identical CDR3. V usage is TRBV7-2 and J usage is TRBJ1-1; 8 bases line up with TRBD1. Trimming removed 1 base from V and 1 base from J; junction bases left unmatched: 2. The germline V gene has CDR1 SGHTA and CDR2 FQGNSA. The CDR3 is 15 amino acids. The CDR3 DNA follows: TGTGCCAGCAGCTTAGGGGACAGGAGGAACACTGAAGCTTTCTTT. It is translated as CASSLGDRRNTEAFF.

In nucleotides, the CDR3 is TGTGCCAGCAGCTTGAGAGGGGGTCCACCCACTGAAGCTTTCTTT. Translation gives CASSLRGGPPTEAFF. The J gene is TRBJ1-1, the V gene TRBV5-5; D possibly corresponds to TRBD1 (6 bases). The CDR3 runs 15 residues. The V gene lost 1 base and the J gene lost 4 bases, with 14 bases spanning the gap. The germline gives CDR1 SGHKS, CDR2 YYEKEE (reference sequence). The full variable domain, completed using reference TRBV5-5 and TRBJ1-1, is DAGVTQSPTHLIKTRGQQVTLRCSPISGHKSVSWYQQVLGQGPQFIFQYYEKEERGRGNFPDRFSARQFPNYSSELNVNALLLGDSALYLCASSLRGGPPTEAFFGQGTRLTVV.

The CDR3 region is CASSLTVLETQYF. Written as DNA, the CDR3 is TGTGCCAGCAGCTTGACGGTGTTAGAGACCCAGTACTTC. This chain connects TRBV5-4 to TRBJ2-5; no clear D. Germline values: CDR1 SGHNT, CDR2 YYREEE (reference sequence). The CDR3 totals 13 residues. Trimming shortened V by 1 base and J by 4 bases, and 8 bases separated the two germline ends.

The count of this clone is one. The chain couples TRBV15 to TRBJ2-7; 7 bases agree with TRBD2. Trimming took 3 bases from V and 6 from J; bases not matched to a gene: 11. This CDR3 has 15 amino acids. Germline CDR1 is LNHNV and CDR2 is YYDKDF (reference sequence). CDR3 bases: TGTGCCACCAGCAGGGCTCGGGGGGTGGCTCGCGAGCAGTACTTC. Translating it yields CATSRARGVAREQYF.

The chain is built from TRBV2 and TRBJ1-1; D gene unclear. Trimming shortened V by 10 bases and J by 0 bases, and 15 bases separated the two germline ends. The CDR3 is 14 residues long. CDR1 SNHLY and CDR2 FYNNEI come from the germline V gene. CDR3 region: CATKTGYMNTEAFF. CDR3 DNA sequence: TGTGCCACCAAAACGGGATACATGAACACTGAAGCTTTCTTT. Using reference TRBV2 and TRBJ1-1 for the parts outside the CDR3, the full variable domain is EPEVTQTPSHQVTQMGQEVILRCVPISNHLYFYWYRQILGQKVEFLVSFYNNEISEKSEIFDDQFSVERPDGSNFTLKIRSTKLEDSAMYFCATKTGYMNTEAFFGQGTRLTVV.

The chain is built from TRBV30 and TRBJ2-1; D possibly corresponds to TRBD2 (6 bases). Trimming left V 0 bases short and J 0 bases short, with 12 bases between. Germline CDR1 and CDR2: GTSNPN and SVGIG (reference sequence). This CDR3 spans 16 amino acids. The CDR3 protein is CAWSVSGLHSYNEQFF. As DNA, the CDR3 is TGTGCCTGGAGTGTCTCGGGACTCCACTCCTACAATGAGCAGTTCTTC.

The J gene is TRBJ1-5, the V gene TRBV4-1; D not resolved. V was cut by 0 bases and J by 5 bases, with 5 bases left in between. Germline assignment: CDR1 MGHRA and CDR2 YSYEKL. The CDR3 covers 13 residues. Here the CDR3 reads CASSQDRDQPQHF. In nucleotides, the CDR3 is TGCGCCAGCAGCCAAGACAGAGATCAGCCCCAGCATTTT.

Here the CDR3 reads CSGAEVDYGYTF. In nucleotides, the CDR3 is TGCAGCGGGGCCGAAGTGGACTATGGCTACACCTTC. This chain connects TRBV29-1 to TRBJ1-2; D remains unclear. V shed 7 bases and J shed 3 bases, with 12 bases lying between them. Per the germline V gene, CDR1 is SQVTM and CDR2 is ANQGSEA. This CDR3 has 12 amino acids.

This clone was recorded once. This chain connects TRBV6-6 to TRBJ2-3; D perhaps matches TRBD1 (6 bases). V lost 5 bases, J lost 6 bases, and 9 bases lay in between. The CDR3 has 12 residues. CDR1 and CDR2 (germline): MNHNY, SVGAGI (reference sequence). The CDR3 nucleotides are TGTGCCAGCAGTCTTACAGGGGATACGCAGTATTTT. This sequence encodes CASSLTGDTQYF.

This chain connects TRBV10-3 to TRBJ1-4; possibly TRBD1 for D (5 bases). The V end lost 3 bases, the J end lost 4 bases, and 12 bases lay between the germline ends. The CDR3 loop spans 15 amino acids. In germline, CDR1 is ENHRY, CDR2 SYGVKD. This CDR3 is CAISDQGGINEKLFF. The CDR3 DNA sequence: TGTGCCATCAGTGATCAGGGCGGGATTAATGAAAAACTGTTTTTT.

The genes are TRBV30 and TRBJ1-1, with 7 nucleotides matching TRBD1. Germline trimming cut 3 bases from V and 5 bases from J; bases unmatched to any gene: 15. Germline V gene lookup returns CDR1 GTSNPN and CDR2 SVGIG (reference sequence). This CDR3 contains 16 residues. The CDR3 protein is CAWSLRLGSGGTEAFF. The CDR3, as DNA: TGTGCCTGGAGCTTACGGTTGGGATCAGGGGGAACTGAAGCTTTCTTT.

The chain joins TRBV9 to TRBJ1-5; D not resolved. V was pared by 7 bases and J by 4 bases, with 9 bases between. This CDR3 comprises 12 residues. Germline CDR1 and CDR2: SGDLS and YYNGEE. CDR3 nucleotide sequence: TGTGCCAGCGGCGCCCCGAATCAGCCCCAGCATTTT. Translating it yields CASGAPNQPQHF.

This chain links TRBV18 with TRBJ1-5, with no clear D. Trimming took off 2 bases at V and 0 bases at J, with 8 bases between the two ends. Germline CDR1 KGHSH, CDR2 LQKENI. The CDR3 consists of 15 residues. In nucleotides, the CDR3 is TGTGCCAGCTCACCAGGGCAGTTTAGCAATCAGCCCCAGCATTTT. Translated: CASSPGQFSNQPQHF.

The chain uses TRBV30 and TRBJ1-1; D uncertain. This CDR3 is built from 13 residues. Trimming removed 3 bases at V and 4 bases at J, with 12 bases between. Germline assignment: CDR1 GTSNPN and CDR2 SVGIG (reference sequence). CDR3 DNA: TGTGCCTGGAGGCGAGGTGCCCGCACTGAAGCTTTCTTT. Translating it yields CAWRRGARTEAFF.

The chain has TRBV10-2 and TRBJ1-4, with D maybe TRBD1 (6 bases). V lost 4 bases to trimming and J lost 6 bases, with 15 bases between them. Germline V lookup: CDR1 WSHSY, CDR2 SAAADI. There are 15 residues in the CDR3. CDR3 coding DNA: TGCGCCAGCAGTGGACAGGTCGGGCTGGATGAAAAACTGTTTTTT. Amino acids: CASSGQVGLDEKLFF.